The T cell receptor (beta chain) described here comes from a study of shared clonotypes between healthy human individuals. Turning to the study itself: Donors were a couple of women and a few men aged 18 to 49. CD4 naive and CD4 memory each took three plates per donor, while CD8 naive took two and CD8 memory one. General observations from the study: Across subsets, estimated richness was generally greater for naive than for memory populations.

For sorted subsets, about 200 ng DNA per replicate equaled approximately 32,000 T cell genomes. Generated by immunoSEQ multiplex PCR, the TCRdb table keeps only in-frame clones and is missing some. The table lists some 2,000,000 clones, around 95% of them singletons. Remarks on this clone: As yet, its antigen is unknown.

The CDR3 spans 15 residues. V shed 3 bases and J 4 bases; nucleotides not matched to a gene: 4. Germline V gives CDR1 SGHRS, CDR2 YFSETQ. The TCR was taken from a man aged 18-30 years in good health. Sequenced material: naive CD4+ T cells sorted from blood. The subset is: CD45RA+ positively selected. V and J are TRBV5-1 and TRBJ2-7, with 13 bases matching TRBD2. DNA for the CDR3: TGCGCCAGCAGCTCCCGGACTAGCGGGGGTTACGAGCAGTACTTC. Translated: CASSSRTSGGYEQYF.